The text below deals with one TCR beta chain. Its matching antigen is unknown. The record originates from a study of cytomegalovirus exposure and HLA in healthy donors. Study-wide findings and caveats: The study recorded 160 or so TCR beta chains that were cytomegalovirus-associated. It was reportedly the case that the classifier diagnosed cytomegalovirus status with high specificity and sensitivity.

From germline, CDR1 is SGHVS and CDR2 FQNEAQ. The CDR3 has 16 residues. Between the trimmed V and J ends, which lost 4 bases and 1 base, there was a span of 14 bases. Clones were read by immunoSEQ multiplex PCR, and TCRdb kept only the in-frame ones, dropping some. The data show about 310,000 clones, with approximately 86% seen just once and around 1% held by the top ten. This TCR was sampled from a man under 40 in good health and CMV-seronegative. The chain combines TRBV7-8 with TRBJ1-3, with D perhaps TRBD1 (6 bases). The sequenced material came from PBMCs. DNA of the CDR3: TGTGCCAGCAGCTCCACAGGGATGGGATCTGGAAACACCATATATTTT. It is translated as CASSSTGMGSGNTIYF.